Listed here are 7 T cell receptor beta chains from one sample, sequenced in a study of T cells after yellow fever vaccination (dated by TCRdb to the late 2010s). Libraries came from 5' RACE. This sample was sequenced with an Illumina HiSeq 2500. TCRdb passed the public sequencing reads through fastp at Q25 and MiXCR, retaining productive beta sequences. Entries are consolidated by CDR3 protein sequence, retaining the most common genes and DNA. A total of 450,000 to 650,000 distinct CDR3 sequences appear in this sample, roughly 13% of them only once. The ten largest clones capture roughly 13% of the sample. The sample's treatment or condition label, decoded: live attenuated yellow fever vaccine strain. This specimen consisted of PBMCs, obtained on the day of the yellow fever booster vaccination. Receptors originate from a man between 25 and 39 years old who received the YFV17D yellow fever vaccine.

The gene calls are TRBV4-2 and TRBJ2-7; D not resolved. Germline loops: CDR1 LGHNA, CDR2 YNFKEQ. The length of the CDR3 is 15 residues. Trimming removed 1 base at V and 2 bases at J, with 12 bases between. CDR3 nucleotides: TGTGCCAGCAGCCAAGGGGCCTTCGAAGCCTACGAGCAGTACTTC. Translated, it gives CASSQGAFEAYEQYF.

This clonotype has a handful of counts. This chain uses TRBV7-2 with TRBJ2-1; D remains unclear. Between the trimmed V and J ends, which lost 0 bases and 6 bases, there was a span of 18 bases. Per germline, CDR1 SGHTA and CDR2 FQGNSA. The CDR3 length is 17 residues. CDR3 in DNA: TGTGCCAGCAGCTTAGCCCCCCTATTGAAAGGTAGCAATGAGCAGTTCTTC. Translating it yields CASSLAPLLKGSNEQFF.

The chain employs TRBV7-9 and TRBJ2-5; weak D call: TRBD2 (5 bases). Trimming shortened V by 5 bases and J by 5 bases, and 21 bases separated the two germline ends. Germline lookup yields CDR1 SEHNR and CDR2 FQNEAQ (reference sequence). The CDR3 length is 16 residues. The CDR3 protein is CASSPAYSAPLETQYF. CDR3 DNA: TGTGCCAGCAGCCCAGCCTATAGCGCGCCCCTGGAGACCCAGTACTTC.

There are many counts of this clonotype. CDR3 DNA: TGTGCCAGCAGCTTGACAGGGGACCTTGATACGCAGTATTTT. It is translated as CASSLTGDLDTQYF. This chain links TRBV13 with TRBJ2-3; 8 bases match TRBD1. J was trimmed by 6 bases and V by 3 bases; bases with no gene match: 5. The CDR3 covers 14 residues. Germline values: CDR1 PRHDT, CDR2 FYEKMQ (reference sequence).

Written as DNA, the CDR3 is TGTGCCACCAGTGGACTAGCGGGAGGTGGGACCTACAATGAGCAGTTCTTC. Translating it yields CATSGLAGGGTYNEQFF. The chain couples TRBV24-1 to TRBJ2-1; 13 positions match TRBD2. Germline CDR1 is KGHDR and CDR2 is SFDVKD. V lost 5 bases and J lost 2; bases outside the gene matches: 5. The CDR3 consists of 17 residues.

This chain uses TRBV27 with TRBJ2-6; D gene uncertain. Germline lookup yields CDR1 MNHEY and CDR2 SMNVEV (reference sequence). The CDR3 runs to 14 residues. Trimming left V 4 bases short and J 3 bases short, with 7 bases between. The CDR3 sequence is CASSWNGGANVLTF. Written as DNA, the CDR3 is TGTGCCAGCAGTTGGAATGGTGGGGCCAACGTCCTGACTTTC.

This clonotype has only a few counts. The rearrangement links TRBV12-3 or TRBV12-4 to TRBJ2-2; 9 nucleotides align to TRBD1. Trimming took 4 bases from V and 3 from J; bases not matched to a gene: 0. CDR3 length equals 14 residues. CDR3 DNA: TGTGCCAGCAGTTACAGGGGGCACACCGGGGAGCTGTTTTTT. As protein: CASSYRGHTGELFF.